These 20 T cell receptor beta chains were sequenced from one sample in a study of post-analysis software for immune sequencing data (dated by TCRdb to the mid-2010s). Study-level results and caveats: A few TRBV segments, including TRBV5-6, TRBV5-1 and TRBV20-1, were significantly more frequent in patients than controls.

These TCRs are of unknown antigen specificity. The library came from PCR. Data came from an Illumina HiSeq 2500. Unique molecular identifiers were incorporated into TCR beta cDNA libraries to reduce PCR and sequencing biases. TCRdb ran its own pipeline on the public reads, namely fastp trimming at Q25 and MiXCR clone calling, and kept in-frame beta chains. Each entry is one CDR3 protein sequence, shown with its most common DNA and genes. This sample is represented by roughly 800,000 distinct CDR3 sequences; roughly 46% of them were singletons. The biggest ten clones account for roughly 4.4% of the sample. Input material: blood. These receptors originate from a girl aged 10-17 years with multiple sclerosis.

The table lists this clonotype with a few counts. The chain carries TRBV12-3 or TRBV12-4 and TRBJ2-1, with 9 positions matching TRBD2. The CDR3 sequence is 16 residues long. The J segment lost 5 bases and the V segment lost 1 base, leaving 6 bases of the junction unmatched. The CDR3 protein is CASSLVGGRANNEQFF. In DNA, the CDR3 is TGTGCCAGCAGTTTAGTTGGCGGGAGGGCTAACAATGAGCAGTTCTTC.

The chain employs TRBV5-1 and TRBJ2-5, with unresolved D. Germline loops: CDR1 SGHRS, CDR2 YFSETQ. The CDR3 has 20 amino acids. Trimming took off 3 bases at V and 5 bases at J, with 32 bases between the two ends. The CDR3: CASSSGQDPALYSIRETQYF. CDR3 in DNA: TGCGCCAGCAGCTCCGGGCAGGACCCGGCCCTCTATTCTATAAGGGAGACCCAGTACTTC. The whole variable domain, remainder taken from reference TRBV5-1 and TRBJ2-5, is KAGVTQTPRYLIKTRGQQVTLSCSPISGHRSVSWYQQTPGQGLQFLFEYFSETQRNKGNFPGRFSGRQFSNSRSEMNVSTLELGDSALYLCASSSGQDPALYSIRETQYFGPGTRLLVL.

This clonotype was observed a single time. This chain uses TRBV3-1 with TRBJ2-1; 10 bases are shared with TRBD2. The junction had 8 bases not matched to a gene; V was cut back by 4 bases and J by 5 bases. CDR3 length: 16 residues. In germline, CDR1 is LGHDT, CDR2 YNNKEL (reference sequence). In DNA, the CDR3 is TGTGCCAGCAGCCCCAGGCAGGGACTAGCGAACAATGAGCAGTTCTTC. This sequence encodes CASSPRQGLANNEQFF.

This clonotype was seen more than once but under ten times. V usage is TRBV6-5 and J usage is TRBJ1-2; possibly TRBD1 for D (5 bases). Trimming removed 6 bases at V and 3 bases at J, with 14 bases between. The CDR3 runs 14 residues. The germline V gene encodes CDR1 MNHEY and CDR2 SVGAGI. This chain's CDR3 is CASSSGRGDYGYTF. DNA of the CDR3: TGTGCCAGCAGCTCCGGGCGGGGGGACTATGGCTACACCTTC.

This chain connects TRBV13 to TRBJ2-7, with TRBD1 identical over 7 bases. The CDR3 loop spans 17 amino acids. Germline loops: CDR1 PRHDT, CDR2 FYEKMQ (reference sequence). The ends lost 3 bases at V and 2 bases at J; junction bases unmatched: 13. The CDR3 spells CASSFNLLGGYTYEQYF. The CDR3 nucleotides read TGTGCCAGCAGCTTTAATCTCCTAGGGGGCTACACCTACGAGCAGTACTTC.

This chain joins TRBV2 and TRBJ2-1; D is undetermined. This CDR3 comprises 15 residues. Between the trimmed V and J ends, which lost 5 bases and 0 bases, there was a span of 11 bases. CDR1 and CDR2 (germline): SNHLY, FYNNEI. The DNA for the CDR3 is TGTGCCAGCAGTCCCACGCATAGCTCCTACAATGAGCAGTTCTTC. Translation: CASSPTHSSYNEQFF.

The V and J genes are TRBV5-1 and TRBJ2-7, with D possibly TRBD1 on 6 matching bases. The CDR3 covers 14 residues. The germline V gene encodes CDR1 SGHRS and CDR2 YFSETQ. Deletions cut 2 bases from V and 2 bases from J, with 11 bases between. DNA of the CDR3: TGCGCCAGCAGCTTCCGGACAGCCACCTACGAGCAGTACTTC. Translating it yields CASSFRTATYEQYF.

The J gene is TRBJ2-1, the V gene TRBV20-1; maybe TRBD2 (5 bases). V lost 5 bases to trimming and J lost 5 bases, with 19 bases between them. CDR1 is DFQATT and CDR2 is SNEGSKA in the germline V gene (reference sequence). The CDR3 length is 15 residues. Here the CDR3 DNA reads TGCAGTGCTGGCCTTCTAGCAGTCTTCCACAATGAGCAGTTCTTC. Translated: CSAGLLAVFHNEQFF.

This clonotype was seen a few times. This sequence joins TRBV25-1 and TRBJ2-1; TRBD2 matches at 11 bases. The germline V gene has CDR1 MGHDK and CDR2 SYGVNS. The CDR3 is made up of 18 amino acids. V lost 0 bases, J lost 3 bases, and 7 bases stayed unmatched. The CDR3 DNA reads as TGTGCCAGCAGTGAATACTATAGCGGGAGGGCCGACTACAATGAGCAGTTCTTC. This translates into CASSEYYSGRADYNEQFF. Full variable domain (outside the CDR3, taken from reference TRBV25-1 and TRBJ2-1): EADIYQTPRYLVIGTGKKITLECSQTMGHDKMYWYQQDPGMELHLIHYSYGVNSTEKGDLSSESTVSRIRTEHFPLTLESARPSHTSQYLCASSEYYSGRADYNEQFFGPGTRLTVL.

For this clonotype: The germline gene is not matched at one end of the junction; a read error may be the cause. V usage is TRBV4-3 and J usage is TRBJ2-1, with 8 bases identical to TRBD1. The germline V gene has CDR1 LGHNA and CDR2 YSLEER. This CDR3 contains 17 residues. Here the CDR3 reads CASSQDAEQGVRNAQFF. CDR3 nucleotides: TGCGCCAGCAGCCAAGATGCGGAACAGGGGGTTAGGAATGCGCAGTTCTTC.

The chain combines TRBV30 with TRBJ1-5; possible D gene TRBD1, 5 bases. The V and J ends lost 0 bases and 6 bases respectively, with 21 bases between them. The length of the CDR3 is 17 residues. Germline V lookup: CDR1 GTSNPN, CDR2 SVGIG (reference sequence). The CDR3 bases are TGTGCCTGGAGTGTAAAGATGGGACGGACATTCGGTCAGCCCCAGCATTTT. Translation gives CAWSVKMGRTFGQPQHF.

About this clonotype itself: An end of the junction does not agree with germline; a read error may underlie this. The rearrangement uses TRBV12-5 and TRBJ2-3, with a possible D match to TRBD2 (5 bases). The CDR3 spans 16 residues. Germline V gene sequence: CDR1 LGHNT, CDR2 FRNRAP. CDR3 DNA sequence: TGCGCTAGTGGTCCCCCGGGCGGGCGGAGCACAGATACGCAGTATTTT. This codes for CASGPPGGRSTDTQYF.

In its sample, this clonotype was seen many times. The V gene is TRBV20-1, the J gene TRBJ1-5, with 8 bases aligning to TRBD1. The CDR3 totals 15 residues. The V segment lost 3 bases and the J segment 6 bases; nucleotides outside the gene matches: 10. From germline, CDR1 is DFQATT and CDR2 SNEGSKA (reference sequence). The CDR3 is CSASAGQGTVQPQHF. The CDR3 bases are TGCAGTGCTAGTGCAGGACAGGGAACGGTTCAGCCCCAGCATTTT.

The rearrangement uses TRBV7-9 and TRBJ2-3, with no clear D. The CDR3 has 15 amino acids. Trimming pared 2 bases from V and 5 bases from J, leaving 14 bases between. Looked up from germline, CDR1 is SEHNR and CDR2 is FQNEAQ (reference sequence). In DNA form, the CDR3 reads TGTGCCAGCAGCTTAAGCCTCCTGTTGGTAGATACGCAGTATTTT. The encoded protein is CASSLSLLLVDTQYF.

The J gene is TRBJ2-3, the V gene TRBV7-9; tentatively, D is TRBD1 (6 bases). V was trimmed by 5 bases and J by 6 bases, leaving 21 bases between them. CDR3 length: 16 amino acids. Germline loops: CDR1 SEHNR, CDR2 FQNEAQ (reference sequence). CDR3 in amino acids: CASSQSRAGATDTQYF. The CDR3 DNA sequence: TGTGCCAGCAGCCAAAGCCGGGCAGGGGCGACCGATACGCAGTATTTT.

As DNA, the CDR3 is TGTGCCAGCAGCCCCGGAGGTCGGTGGGCTAATGAAAAACTGTTTTTT. This encodes CASSPGGRWANEKLFF. This chain joins TRBV9 and TRBJ1-4; no clear D gene. The CDR3 totals 16 residues. V was cut by 4 bases and J by 3 bases, with 16 bases left in between. Germline assignment: CDR1 SGDLS and CDR2 YYNGEE. The whole variable domain, remainder taken from reference TRBV9 and TRBJ1-4, is DSGVTQTPKHLITATGQRVTLRCSPRSGDLSVYWYQQSLDQGLQFLIQYYNGEERAKGNILERFSAQQFPDLHSELNLSSLELGDSALYFCASSPGGRWANEKLFFGSGTQLSVL.

The chain links TRBV5-1 to TRBJ1-1; D is uncertain. Per the germline V gene, CDR1 is SGHRS and CDR2 is YFSETQ. The germline V and J ends were trimmed by 3 bases and 3 bases, with 12 bases remaining between them. This CDR3 is 14 amino acids long. The chain's CDR3 is CASSWAVGDTEAFF. The CDR3 region has the DNA TGCGCCAGCAGCTGGGCCGTGGGTGACACTGAAGCTTTCTTT.

The V gene is TRBV3-1, the J gene TRBJ2-5; either TRBD1 or TRBD2 may supply D (6 bases each). The CDR3 is 12 amino acids. Per germline, CDR1 LGHDT and CDR2 YNNKEL (reference sequence). V lost 10 bases and J 1 base, leaving 10 bases between the germline ends. CDR3 sequence reads: CATGGFQETQYF. The CDR3 DNA sequence: TGTGCCACCGGGGGCTTCCAAGAGACCCAGTACTTC.

This chain joins TRBV18 and TRBJ1-1, with TRBD1 matching 10 bases. V shed 3 bases and J 0 bases; nucleotides not matched to a gene: 7. The CDR3 contains 17 residues. Germline loops: CDR1 KGHSH, CDR2 LQKENI. The DNA for the CDR3 is TGTGCCAGCTCACCTCCTAGGGACAGGGGCGTGAACACTGAAGCTTTCTTT. It specifies CASSPPRDRGVNTEAFF. Variable domain in full (rest from reference TRBV18 and TRBJ1-1): NAGVMQNPRHLVRRRGQEARLRCSPMKGHSHVYWYRQLPEEGLKFMVYLQKENIIDESGMPKERFSAEFPKEGPSILRIQQVVRGDSAAYFCASSPPRDRGVNTEAFFGQGTRLTVV.

The rearrangement links TRBV6-2 or TRBV6-3 to TRBJ1-2, with D uncertain. This CDR3 contains 14 residues. V was shortened by 2 bases and J by 8 bases, with 15 bases between the two germline ends. Germline V CDR1 and CDR2: MNHEY, SVGEGT. Here the CDR3 reads CASSYLEGSGGYTF. The CDR3, as DNA: TGTGCCAGCAGTTACCTAGAAGGGAGCGGCGGCTACACCTTC.